A single sample gave rise to the 7 T cell receptor beta chains below, sequenced in a study of identical twins. MiXCR was run by TCRdb on the 5' RACE reads, yielding one entry per CDR3 protein. The repertoire has approximately 680,000 distinct CDR3 sequences, around 7.5% of them found once; the top ten carry 1.6%. These sequences were also reported in another study, on yellow fever vaccine responses in identical twins.

The specimen was PBMCs. These receptors all stem from a woman under 30 in good health.

The chain links TRBV6-5 to TRBJ2-7; 9 bases map to TRBD2. The V gene end was trimmed by 2 bases and the J gene end by 4 bases; junction bases not matched to a gene: 9. This CDR3 spans 16 amino acids. Germline V lookup: CDR1 MNHEY, CDR2 SVGAGI. The CDR3 spells CASSYQSSGSFYEQYF. CDR3 bases: TGTGCCAGCAGTTACCAGAGTAGCGGGAGTTTTTACGAGCAGTACTTC.

The V call is TRBV20-1, the J call TRBJ2-3, with 10 bases identical to TRBD2. CDR3 length: 14 amino acids. Losses at the gene ends were 4 bases for V and 3 bases for J; bases not matched to a gene: 4. In germline, CDR1 is DFQATT, CDR2 SNEGSKA (reference sequence). This CDR3 reads CSATSGLATDTQYF. As DNA, the CDR3 is TGCAGTGCTACATCGGGACTAGCGACAGATACGCAGTATTTT.

At least ten counts were recorded for this clonotype. The chain couples TRBV10-2 to TRBJ2-6; D unclear. V was trimmed by 4 bases and J by 0 bases, leaving 13 bases between them. The CDR3 runs to 17 residues. CDR1 is WSHSY, CDR2 SAAADI, per germline. The CDR3 spells CASSATSQDSGANVLTF. As DNA, the CDR3 is TGCGCCAGCAGTGCAACCTCTCAGGACTCTGGGGCCAACGTCCTGACTTTC.

This clonotype was seen repeatedly, ten times or more. This rearrangement joins TRBV28 to TRBJ2-7; perhaps TRBD1 as D (5 bases). The germline CDR1 and CDR2 sequences are MDHEN and SYDVKM. The CDR3 is made up of 13 amino acids. V was trimmed by 2 bases and J by 6 bases, leaving 11 bases between them. CDR3 sequence (DNA): TGTGCCAGCAGTTTAGTTACAGGATTCGAGCAGTACGTC. Translation gives CASSLVTGFEQYV.

This clonotype came up a few times. J is TRBJ2-7 and V is TRBV6-5; D uncertain. The CDR3 extends over 13 amino acids. Trimming stripped 2 bases from V and 0 bases from J, with 5 bases between. CDR1 is MNHEY and CDR2 is SVGAGI in the germline V gene. In nucleotides, the CDR3 is TGTGCCAGCAGTTACGGGGTCTCCTACGAGCAGTACTTC. Translating it yields CASSYGVSYEQYF.

This clonotype was recorded many times. This chain links TRBV4-1 with TRBJ2-5; 14 bases align to TRBD2. Germline CDR1 reads MGHRA; CDR2 reads YSYEKL. The CDR3 has 15 residues. Trimming removed 5 bases from V and 5 bases from J; junction bases left unmatched: 4. CDR3 DNA: TGCGCCAGCAGCGCGGGACTAGCGGGGGTGGAGACCCAGTACTTC. Translated: CASSAGLAGVETQYF.

The V and J genes are TRBV5-6 and TRBJ2-2, with 8 bases identical to TRBD2. Per germline, CDR1 SGHDT and CDR2 YYEEEE. The CDR3 sequence is 17 residues long. The junction had 9 bases not matched to a gene; V was cut back by 3 bases and J by 2 bases. The CDR3 region is CASSYDGLAANTGELFF. CDR3 DNA: TGTGCCAGCAGCTACGACGGACTAGCTGCAAACACCGGGGAGCTGTTTTTT.